The 26 T cell receptor beta chains below come from one sample, sequenced in a study of T cells in Graves' hyperthyroidism and ophthalmopathy. Regions amplified from RNA transcripts were the TCR beta CDR3 regions. The TCR CDR3 was amplified in a first-round RT-PCR using the HTBI primer set. TCRdb reanalysed the multiplex PCR reads using MiXCR and keeps one entry per CDR3 protein. The sample has about 350,000 distinct CDR3 sequences, about 15% seen once. Source material: blood. The receptors stem from a woman aged 25-40 years with Graves' hyperthyroidism.

This clonotype has more than one count but fewer than ten. This chain connects TRBV7-3 to TRBJ2-1, with 9 bases aligning to TRBD2. The J segment lost 9 bases and the V segment lost 5 bases, leaving 11 bases of the junction unmatched. The CDR3 spans 15 residues. Per the germline V gene, CDR1 is SGHTA and CDR2 is FQGTGA. The CDR3 coding sequence is TGTGCCAGCAGCAATGGGGCGGGAGGGCTGGGTGAGCAGTTCTTC. It yields the protein CASSNGAGGLGEQFF.

In its sample, this clonotype was seen a few times. The chain carries TRBV5-6 and TRBJ2-6, with D perhaps matching TRBD1 (6 bases). The length of the CDR3 is 16 residues. The V end was cut by 5 bases, the J end by 1 base, with 13 bases between. Germline CDR1 reads SGHDT; CDR2 reads YYEEEE. CDR3 amino acids: CASREPGVSGANVLTF. The CDR3, as DNA: TGTGCCAGCAGGGAACCAGGGGTTTCTGGGGCCAACGTCCTGACTTTC.

V is TRBV19 and J is TRBJ2-1; TRBD2 matches at 12 bases. Germline assignment: CDR1 LNHDA and CDR2 SQIVND (reference sequence). V shed 1 base, J shed 7 bases, and the junction held 11 bases outside the gene matches. The CDR3 is made up of 18 amino acids. As DNA, the CDR3 is TGTGCCAGTAGTATAGCTTATCGGAGACTAGCGGGAGTTAATGAGCAGTTCTTC. It is translated as CASSIAYRRLAGVNEQFF. Together with reference TRBV19 and TRBJ2-1, the CDR3 gives the full variable domain: DGGITQSPKYLFRKEGQNVTLSCEQNLNHDAMYWYRQDPGQGLRLIYYSQIVNDFQKGDIAEGYSVSREKKESFPLTVTSAQKNPTAFYLCASSIAYRRLAGVNEQFFGPGTRLTVL.

Many counts were recorded for this clonotype. V usage is TRBV12-3 or TRBV12-4 and J usage is TRBJ1-4, with D maybe TRBD1 (6 bases). V was pared by 4 bases and J by 4 bases, with 10 bases between. The CDR3 is 14 amino acids. The CDR3 sequence: CASSSRQVNEKLFF. In nucleotides, the CDR3 is TGTGCCAGCAGTTCTCGACAGGTTAATGAAAAACTGTTTTTT.

This clonotype was counted many times. This rearrangement joins TRBV24-1 to TRBJ2-5; D is possibly TRBD1 or TRBD2 (6 bases each). The V end was cut by 4 bases, the J end by 13 bases, with 21 bases between. The germline gives CDR1 KGHDR, CDR2 SFDVKD. The CDR3 totals 14 residues. The CDR3 protein is CATSELPLQEGGYF. The DNA for the CDR3 is TGTGCCACCAGTGAATTGCCCTTACAGGAGGGGGGGTACTTC.

The chain links TRBV3-1 to TRBJ2-7; 10 bases map to TRBD1. This CDR3 is built from 15 residues. Unmatched junction bases numbered 3, after V lost 0 bases and J lost 4 bases. Germline CDR1 and CDR2: LGHDT and YNNKEL (reference sequence). CDR3 protein: CASSQDRTGGYEQYF. DNA for the CDR3: TGTGCCAGCAGCCAAGATCGGACAGGGGGTTACGAGCAGTACTTC.

The CDR3 loop reads CASSRAGGTEAFF. As DNA, the CDR3 is TGTGCCAGCAGTCGGGCCGGGGGCACTGAAGCTTTCTTT. The genes are TRBV28 and TRBJ1-1; D perhaps matches TRBD1 (5 bases). Trimming left V 5 bases short and J 4 bases short, with 11 bases between. CDR1 is MDHEN, CDR2 SYDVKM, per germline. The CDR3 is made up of 13 amino acids.

The table lists this clonotype with many counts. The chain joins TRBV11-2 to TRBJ2-5, with a weak D call TRBD2 (6 bases). Trimming left V 4 bases short and J 1 base short, with 13 bases between. The CDR3 is made up of 15 amino acids. Per germline, CDR1 SGHAT and CDR2 FQNNGV. CDR3 coding DNA: TGTGCCAGCAGCTACTATGCGGGATCCCAAGAGACCCAGTACTTC. It is translated as CASSYYAGSQETQYF.

This clonotype was seen at least ten times. The rearrangement joins TRBV3-1 to TRBJ1-5, with 8 bases identical to TRBD1. The CDR3 runs to 16 residues. In germline, CDR1 is LGHDT, CDR2 YNNKEL (reference sequence). V shed 2 bases, J shed 8 bases, and the junction held 11 bases outside the gene matches. The CDR3 DNA sequence: TGTGCCAGCAGCCAACAAGGACAGGGTTTGATTGAGCCCCAGCATTTT. Translation: CASSQQGQGLIEPQHF.

The rearrangement joins TRBV11-2 to TRBJ2-1; D might be TRBD1 or TRBD2, each matching 5 bases. This CDR3 spans 15 amino acids. The germline V and J ends were trimmed by 1 base and 4 bases, with 11 bases remaining between them. Per the germline V gene, CDR1 is SGHAT and CDR2 is FQNNGV. CDR3 sequence: CASSLVGENYNEQFF. In nucleotides, the CDR3 is TGTGCCAGCAGCTTAGTGGGGGAAAATTACAATGAGCAGTTCTTC.

This clonotype was seen a few times. This chain uses TRBV6-1 with TRBJ1-5, with a possible D match to TRBD1 (5 bases). Germline V CDR1 and CDR2: MNHNS, SASEGT. V was shortened by 10 bases and J by 1 base, with 20 bases between the two germline ends. This CDR3 is 16 amino acids long. The CDR3 here is CATYAPGRASNQPQHF. In DNA form, the CDR3 reads TGTGCCACCTACGCCCCGGGCAGGGCGAGCAATCAGCCCCAGCATTTT.

This clonotype was detected ten times or more. The chain employs TRBV19 and TRBJ1-1; no reliable D call. CDR3 length equals 15 residues. CDR1 is LNHDA, CDR2 SQIVND, per germline (reference sequence). Trimming removed 10 bases from V and 0 bases from J, with 18 bases in between. The CDR3, as DNA: TGTGCCACTCGACGTCGCTTCAGCATGAACACTGAAGCTTTCTTT. Translated: CATRRRFSMNTEAFF.

The genes are TRBV20-1 and TRBJ2-5; unclear D gene. Trimming left V 0 bases short and J 0 bases short, with 17 bases between. CDR3 length equals 17 residues. CDR1 and CDR2 from the germline V gene are DFQATT and SNEGSKA (reference sequence). This chain's CDR3 is CSARDGVAREYQETQYF. The CDR3 DNA reads TGCAGTGCTAGAGATGGGGTTGCCAGAGAGTACCAAGAGACCCAGTACTTC.

This clonotype was seen many times. The chain joins TRBV28 to TRBJ2-1, with D unclear. Germline CDR1 is MDHEN and CDR2 is SYDVKM. This CDR3 region has 14 residues. V lost 1 base to trimming and J lost 7 bases, with 11 bases between them. For the CDR3, the DNA is TGTGCCAGCAGTTTATCTTTGGTTACAAATGAGCAGTTCTTC. As protein: CASSLSLVTNEQFF.

This clonotype appeared a few times. The gene calls are TRBV6-1 and TRBJ2-6; 7 positions agree with TRBD1. J was trimmed by 0 bases and V by 6 bases; bases with no gene match: 11. The germline V gene encodes CDR1 MNHNS and CDR2 SASEGT. The CDR3 has 18 amino acids. The CDR3 is CASRLRTGFLSGANVLTF. In DNA, the CDR3 is TGTGCCAGCAGACTCCGGACAGGCTTTCTCTCTGGGGCCAACGTCCTGACTTTC.

This clonotype has at least ten counts. The chain uses TRBV12-3 or TRBV12-4 and TRBJ2-3; 7 positions agree with TRBD1. V trimming: 4 bases; J trimming: 14 bases; junction bases outside the gene matches: 18. This CDR3 contains 15 residues. For the CDR3, the DNA is TGTGCCAGCAGTTCTCCCGGGACAGCCCGACCCGGGTCGTATTTT. Its protein is CASSSPGTARPGSYF.

This rearrangement joins TRBV7-8 to TRBJ2-2; D is unresolved. The CDR3 length is 14 residues. Germline-derived CDR1 and CDR2 are SGHVS and FQNEAQ. V was clipped by 6 bases and J by 1 base, with 9 bases between them. CDR3 coding DNA: TGTGCCAGCAGGCTGGGGTTGAACACCGGGGAGCTGTTTTTT. It is translated as CASRLGLNTGELFF.

This clonotype was counted at least ten times. The chain combines TRBV3-1 with TRBJ2-3; TRBD1 might be the D (6 bases). CDR1 is LGHDT, CDR2 YNNKEL, per germline (reference sequence). This CDR3 has 12 amino acids. V lost 8 bases, J lost 5 bases, and 11 bases lay in between. CDR3 protein: CASRNREDTQYF. The CDR3 DNA sequence: TGTGCCAGCCGGAACAGGGAAGATACGCAGTATTTT.

This clonotype showed up just a few times. The rearrangement uses TRBV18 and TRBJ2-3; D is unclear. Germline CDR1 and CDR2: KGHSH and LQKENI. The CDR3 runs to 15 residues. V shed 3 bases and J shed 0 bases, with 10 bases lying between them. In DNA, the CDR3 is TGTGCCAGCTCACCGAGTCTAGGGAGCACAGATACGCAGTATTTT. Amino acid sequence: CASSPSLGSTDTQYF.

This clonotype occurred many times. The chain links TRBV28 to TRBJ2-3; 12 positions agree with TRBD2. In germline, CDR1 is MDHEN, CDR2 SYDVKM. The CDR3 has 16 residues. V lost 4 bases, J lost 4 bases, and 6 bases stayed unmatched. The CDR3 nucleotides are TGTGCCAGCAGTTCCTCTAGCGGGAGGGGATCAGATACGCAGTATTTT. Its translation: CASSSSSGRGSDTQYF.

The chain couples TRBV27 to TRBJ2-1; the D is unclear. Trimming left V 5 bases short and J 12 bases short, with 8 bases between. Per the germline V gene, CDR1 is MNHEY and CDR2 is SMNVEV (reference sequence). This CDR3 spans 10 amino acids. CDR3: CASSTDGQFF. The CDR3 DNA is TGTGCCAGCAGTACGGATGGGCAGTTCTTC.

This clonotype was detected ten times or more. The chain is built from TRBV15 and TRBJ2-2, with 9 bases that match TRBD1. This CDR3 spans 15 amino acids. Germline CDR1 reads LNHNV; CDR2 reads YYDKDF (reference sequence). Trimming removed 4 bases from V and 6 bases from J; junction bases left unmatched: 6. CDR3 in amino acids: CATSTGQGVAGELFF. Here the CDR3 DNA reads TGTGCCACCAGCACGGGACAGGGCGTGGCCGGGGAGCTGTTTTTT. Full variable domain (outside the CDR3, taken from reference TRBV15 and TRBJ2-2): DAMVIQNPRYQVTQFGKPVTLSCSQTLNHNVMYWYQQKSSQAPKLLFHYYDKDFNNEADTPDNFQSRRPNTSFCFLDIRSPGLGDTAMYLCATSTGQGVAGELFFGEGSRLTVL.

This clonotype occurred many times. V is TRBV28 and J is TRBJ2-1, with 15 bases lining up with TRBD2. The CDR3 sequence is 18 residues long. V gave up 2 bases and J gave up 0 bases; unmatched junction bases: 2. CDR1 MDHEN and CDR2 SYDVKM come from the germline V gene. CDR3 sequence: CASSLGLAGGSSYNEQFF. The DNA for the CDR3 is TGTGCCAGCAGTTTAGGACTAGCGGGAGGGAGCTCCTACAATGAGCAGTTCTTC.

Points on this clonotype: This could be a read error, since a much larger clone is one nucleotide away. This rearrangement joins TRBV2 to TRBJ1-2; D call uncertain. CDR1 and CDR2 from the germline V gene are SNHLY and FYNNEI. The V and J ends lost 3 bases and 4 bases respectively, with 12 bases between them. The CDR3 covers 14 residues. CDR3 sequence: CASSDWELVYGYTF. The CDR3 DNA reads TGTGCCAGCAGTGACTGGGAACTTGTCTATGGCTACACCTTC.

The rearrangement joins TRBV9 to TRBJ2-3; D possibly corresponds to TRBD2 (6 bases). V lost 0 bases and J lost 0, with 11 bases in between. There are 16 residues in the CDR3. The germline V gene has CDR1 SGDLS and CDR2 YYNGEE. DNA of the CDR3: TGTGCCAGCAGCGTAGTAGCGGCTAGGAGCACAGATACGCAGTATTTT. It specifies CASSVVAARSTDTQYF.

Ten or more counts support this clonotype. The chain employs TRBV28 and TRBJ2-2, with 8 bases fitting TRBD2. Trimming at V came to 5 bases and at J to 2 bases, leaving 10 bases not matched to a gene. The CDR3 sequence is 17 residues long. Germline V CDR1 and CDR2: MDHEN, SYDVKM. For the CDR3, the DNA is TGTGCCAGCAGTCTCCCAAGTGCGGGGGGTAACACCGGGGAGCTGTTTTTT. Translated: CASSLPSAGGNTGELFF.